This is a list of T cell receptor beta chains from one sample in a study of blood T cell repertoires in COVID-19. Sequencing used immunoSEQ multiplex PCR; TCRdb keeps in-frame clones, though not all of them. The sample lists more than 150,000 clones; over 75% were seen once. The sequencing input was peripheral blood. Receptors were obtained from a woman of 80 years or more with acute or convalescent COVID-19. Each CDR3 is given with its conserved first and last residue. Fields, in order: V gene, clone size, D gene, J gene, CDR3 protein, CDR3 DNA. D genes are given only for firm matches. Size is stated for part of the rows, as once, few or many counts, or as a class when the clone is expanded.

>TRBV7-6|-|TRBD2|TRBJ2-7
CASSPGLAGVRGEQYF
TGTGCCAGCAGCCCAGGACTAGCGGGAGTAAGGGGCGAGCAGTACTTC
>TRBV9|-|TRBD2|TRBJ2-1
CASSVGTSGYNEQFF
TGTGCCAGCAGCGTAGGGACTAGCGGGTACAATGAGCAGTTCTTC
>TRBV2|once|-|TRBJ1-4
CASSQLRGTNEKLFF
TGTGCCAGCAGCCAGCTACGGGGTACTAATGAAAAACTGTTTTTT
>TRBV7-2|-|-|TRBJ2-7
CASSLYGPGSYEQYF
TGTGCCAGCAGCTTATATGGGCCAGGCTCCTACGAGCAGTACTTC
>TRBV7-2|-|TRBD1|TRBJ2-1
CASSSRDRPYNEQFF
TGTGCCAGCAGCTCCCGGGACAGGCCCTACAATGAGCAGTTCTTC
>TRBV12-5|few|TRBD2|TRBJ2-1
CASGLVLLAGADEQFF
TGTGCTAGTGGTTTGGTACTATTAGCGGGAGCAGATGAGCAGTTCTTC
>TRBV25-1|-|TRBD2|TRBJ2-7
CASSERTSPYEQYF
TGTGCCAGCAGTGAAAGGACTAGTCCCTACGAGCAGTACTTC
>TRBV9|-|TRBD2|TRBJ2-2
CASSPGRGAYTGELFF
TGTGCCAGCAGCCCAGGGCGGGGGGCGTACACCGGGGAGCTGTTTTTT
>TRBV9|-|-|TRBJ2-1
CASSASGGGRNEQFF
TGTGCCAGCAGCGCCTCTGGCGGGGGCAGGAATGAGCAGTTCTTC
>TRBV6-5|few|TRBD1|TRBJ2-6
CASRQGATGANVLTF
TGTGCCAGCAGACAGGGGGCCACTGGGGCCAACGTCCTGACTTTC
>TRBV7-9|-|TRBD2|TRBJ2-1
CASSLVGLAYNEQFF
TGTGCCAGCAGCCTAGTAGGACTAGCCTACAATGAGCAGTTCTTC
>TRBV5-4|-|TRBD2|TRBJ2-3
CASKFRTSGGADTQYF
TGTGCCAGCAAGTTTCGGACTAGCGGGGGAGCAGATACGCAGTATTTT
>TRBV11-2|-|TRBD2|TRBJ2-3
CASSLDGGRADTQYF
TGTGCCAGCAGCTTAGATGGCGGGAGGGCAGATACGCAGTATTTT
>TRBV7-8|-|-|TRBJ2-5
CASKQRGLETQYF
TGTGCCAGCAAACAAAGGGGACTAGAGACCCAGTACTTC
>TRBV15|-|TRBD1|TRBJ2-3
CATSRVLGQGPDTQYF
TGTGCCACCAGCAGAGTATTGGGACAGGGTCCAGATACGCAGTATTTT
>TRBV7-3|-|-|TRBJ2-2
CASSLATGTGELFF
TGTGCCAGCAGCTTAGCAACAGGCACCGGGGAGCTGTTTTTT
>TRBV18|once|TRBD1|TRBJ2-3
CASSLWTGGIDTQYF
TGTGCCAGCTCACTATGGACAGGGGGAATAGATACGCAGTATTTT
>TRBV11-1|-|TRBD1|TRBJ2-1
CASSPRQGTNNEQFF
TGTGCCAGCAGCCCCCGACAGGGGACCAACAATGAGCAGTTCTTC
>TRBV7-6|-|-|TRBJ1-2
CASSLRPLRQAGTYGYTF
TGTGCCAGCAGCTTAAGACCCCTCCGACAGGCGGGTACCTATGGCTACACCTTC
>TRBV3-1/TRBV3-2|-|-|TRBJ1-6
CASSQRGGAGNSPLHF
TGTGCCAGCAGCCAACGTGGGGGGGCAGGTAATTCACCCCTCCACTTT
>TRBV18|-|TRBD2|TRBJ2-2
CASSGLGRAGELFF
TGTGCCAGCTCCGGACTAGGCCGAGCCGGGGAGCTGTTTTTT
>TRBV5-1|-|TRBD1|TRBJ2-1
CASSLGQGTYNEQFF
TGCGCCAGCAGCTTGGGACAGGGGACCTACAATGAGCAGTTCTTC
>TRBV11-2|few|-|TRBJ1-1
CASGNRVGTEAFF
TGTGCCAGCGGAAACAGGGTGGGCACTGAAGCTTTCTTT
>TRBV9|once|TRBD1|TRBJ1-4
CASSAGTGGRDEKLFF
TGTGCCAGCAGCGCCGGAACAGGGGGCAGGGATGAAAAACTGTTTTTT
>TRBV29-1|many|TRBD1|TRBJ1-1
CSVVGQGLNTEAFF
TGCAGCGTTGTCGGACAGGGCCTTAACACTGAAGCTTTCTTT
>TRBV6-2/TRBV6-3|-|TRBD1|TRBJ1-4
CASSYGTGAANEKLFF
TGTGCCAGCAGTTACGGGACAGGGGCTGCTAATGAAAAACTGTTTTTT
>TRBV9|-|-|TRBJ1-3
CASSVAGVAGNTIYF
TGTGCCAGCAGCGTAGCAGGGGTAGCTGGAAACACCATATATTTT
>TRBV5-1|-|TRBD2|TRBJ2-2
CASSPGTINTGELFF
TGCGCCAGCAGCCCCGGGACTATCAACACCGGGGAGCTGTTTTTT
>TRBV3-1/TRBV3-2|once|-|TRBJ2-1
CASSLRLGGVTYNEQFF
TGTGCCAGCAGCTTAAGACTTGGAGGGGTGACCTACAATGAGCAGTTCTTC
>TRBV18|-|-|TRBJ1-3
CASSRGWTGSAGTNTIYF
TGTGCCAGCTCACGGGGTTGGACCGGATCTGCGGGAACAAACACCATATATTTT
>TRBV3-1/TRBV3-2|-|-|TRBJ1-3
CASSQVRSAGNTIYF
TGTGCCAGCAGCCAAGTCAGGTCTGCTGGAAACACCATATATTTT
>TRBV5-1|-|-|TRBJ2-7
CASSLEARDYEQYF
TGCGCCAGCAGCTTGGAGGCCAGGGACTACGAGCAGTACTTC
>TRBV6-5|-|-|TRBJ2-2
CASSRGFAGELFF
TGTGCCAGCAGCCGAGGGTTTGCCGGGGAGCTGTTTTTT
>TRBV6-6|-|TRBD1|TRBJ1-3
CASSYSGQSSGNTIYF
TGTGCCAGCAGTTACTCGGGACAGAGCTCTGGAAACACCATATATTTT
>TRBV20-1|-|-|TRBJ2-3
CSASDNGRPSTDTQYF
TGCAGTGCTAGTGATAACGGGAGACCTAGCACAGATACGCAGTATTTT
>TRBV4-1|-|-|TRBJ2-3
CASSQVDSGTDTQYF
TGCGCCAGCAGCCAAGTCGACTCGGGCACAGATACGCAGTATTTT
>TRBV7-2|-|-|TRBJ1-4
CASSLVDREKLFF
TGTGCCAGCAGCTTAGTCGACAGGGAAAAACTGTTTTTT
>TRBV5-1|-|TRBD1|TRBJ1-1
CASSLDRGSWNTEAFF
TGCGCCAGCAGCTTGGACAGGGGAAGTTGGAACACTGAAGCTTTCTTT
>TRBV20-1|-|TRBD1|TRBJ1-1
CSASGDRGDTEAFF
TGCAGTGCTAGTGGGGACAGGGGAGACACTGAAGCTTTCTTT
>TRBV19|-|-|TRBJ2-1
CASSLQGSYNEQFF
TGTGCCAGTAGCCTGCAGGGGTCCTACAATGAGCAGTTCTTC
>TRBV30|-|-|TRBJ1-5
CAWGAGGWYSNQPQHF
TGTGCCTGGGGGGCGGGGGGCTGGTATAGCAATCAGCCCCAGCATTTT
>TRBV6-4|-|-|TRBJ1-6
CASSTDGSGVSPLHF
TGTGCCAGCAGCACCGATGGCAGCGGGGTTTCACCCCTCCACTTT
>TRBV9|once|-|TRBJ2-1
CASSVTGLGNEQFF
TGTGCCAGCAGCGTAACAGGGTTGGGCAATGAGCAGTTCTTC
>TRBV9|-|-|TRBJ2-1
CASSVVADYYNEQFF
TGTGCCAGCAGCGTAGTGGCAGACTACTACAATGAGCAGTTCTTC
>TRBV19|-|TRBD2|TRBJ2-1
CASSAGRGGIEQFF
TGTGCCAGTAGTGCAGGGCGGGGGGGAATTGAGCAGTTCTTC
>TRBV5-4|-|TRBD2|TRBJ2-5
CASSFSSGGAETQYF
TGTGCCAGCAGCTTTTCTAGCGGGGGGGCAGAGACCCAGTACTTC
>TRBV5-4|-|TRBD2|TRBJ2-3
CASSYRTSGNTDTQYF
TGTGCCAGCAGCTACCGGACTAGCGGGAACACAGATACGCAGTATTTT